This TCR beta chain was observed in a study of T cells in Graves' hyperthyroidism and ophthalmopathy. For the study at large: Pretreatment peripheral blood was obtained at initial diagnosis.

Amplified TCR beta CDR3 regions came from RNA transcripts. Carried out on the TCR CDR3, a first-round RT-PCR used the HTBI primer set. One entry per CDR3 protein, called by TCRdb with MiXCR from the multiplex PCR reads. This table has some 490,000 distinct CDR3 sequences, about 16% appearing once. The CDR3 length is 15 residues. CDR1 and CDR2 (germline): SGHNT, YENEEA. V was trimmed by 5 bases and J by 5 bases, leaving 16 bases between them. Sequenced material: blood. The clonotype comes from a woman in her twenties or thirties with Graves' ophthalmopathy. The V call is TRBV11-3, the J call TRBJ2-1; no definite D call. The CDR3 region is CASSMTPPGNNEQFF. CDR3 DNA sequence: TGTGCCAGCAGCATGACTCCCCCGGGCAACAATGAGCAGTTCTTC.